Presented here are 11 T cell receptor beta chains from one specimen sequenced in a study of blood T cells in healthy people across ages. Using a J-beta primer mix together with a sample-barcoded 5' primer, a second PCR was run for 7 to 11 cycles. TCRdb independently ran MiXCR on the 5' RACE reads; one entry per CDR3 protein. This table has under 850,000 distinct CDR3 sequences, about 36% appearing once. The source material was blood. These receptors came from a young man in good health.

The gene calls are TRBV10-3 and TRBJ2-3, with no clear D. V was clipped by 6 bases and J by 3 bases, with 10 bases between them. CDR3 size: 13 residues. Per the germline V gene, CDR1 is ENHRY and CDR2 is SYGVKD. The CDR3 nucleotides read TGTGCCATCAGGGCTGCACAGACAGATACGCAGTATTTT. Translation: CAIRAAQTDTQYF.

This clonotype was recorded many times. This chain links TRBV10-3 with TRBJ2-5; 7 bases agree with TRBD2. The CDR3 runs 12 residues. Germline values: CDR1 ENHRY, CDR2 SYGVKD. V lost 10 bases, J lost 2 bases, and 4 bases stayed unmatched. The CDR3 loop reads CATGRNQETQYF. CDR3 DNA sequence: TGTGCCACCGGGAGGAATCAAGAGACCCAGTACTTC.

This clonotype was counted between two and nine times. V gene TRBV5-1 combines with J gene TRBJ1-6; 9 nucleotides match TRBD1. Germline CDR1 and CDR2: SGHRS and YFSETQ. This CDR3 has 16 residues. V lost 0 bases, J lost 7 bases, and 5 bases stayed unmatched. The CDR3 DNA is TGCGCCAGCAGCTTGGGCGGGACAGGGCGGAATTCACCCCTCCACTTT. It specifies CASSLGGTGRNSPLHF.

This clonotype was seen at least ten times. The genes are TRBV7-9 and TRBJ2-1; no clear D gene. The CDR3 runs to 15 residues. V was shortened by 1 base and J by 8 bases, with 15 bases between the two germline ends. Germline V gives CDR1 SEHNR, CDR2 FQNEAQ (reference sequence). The CDR3 sequence: CASSLGHPTLYEQFF. CDR3 DNA: TGTGCCAGCAGCTTAGGACACCCAACCCTCTATGAGCAGTTCTTC. Looking up the rest from reference TRBV7-9 and TRBJ2-1 gives the full variable domain: DTGVSQNPRHKITKRGQNVTFRCDPISEHNRLYWYRQTLGQGPEFLTYFQNEAQLEKSRLLSDRFSAERPKGSFSTLEIQRTEQGDSAMYLCASSLGHPTLYEQFFGPGTRLTVL.

This chain uses TRBV6-5 with TRBJ2-7, with D maybe TRBD1 (5 bases). The CDR3 sequence is 13 residues long. Germline CDR1 and CDR2: MNHEY and SVGAGI. V was pared by 7 bases and J by 7 bases, with 17 bases between. CDR3 sequence (DNA): TGTGCCAGCACCAGGGCCAGGGATAATGAGCAGTACTTC. This translates into CASTRARDNEQYF.

The rearrangement uses TRBV2 and TRBJ2-1; D perhaps matches TRBD2 (6 bases). Germline V lookup: CDR1 SNHLY, CDR2 FYNNEI. The CDR3 is 12 amino acids. V was clipped by 4 bases and J by 10 bases, with 11 bases between them. CDR3 sequence: CASSGSSDEQFF. The CDR3 DNA is TGTGCCAGCAGTGGGTCTAGCGACGAGCAGTTCTTC. The complete variable domain, with remaining parts taken from reference TRBV2 and TRBJ2-1, reads EPEVTQTPSHQVTQMGQEVILRCVPISNHLYFYWYRQILGQKVEFLVSFYNNEISEKSEIFDDQFSVERPDGSNFTLKIRSTKLEDSAMYFCASSGSSDEQFFGPGTRLTVL.

The V gene is TRBV12-3 or TRBV12-4, the J gene TRBJ2-3; the match to TRBD1 covers 8 bases. Trimming cost V 2 bases and J 3 bases; bases outside gene matches: 7. This CDR3 has 16 amino acids. The CDR3, as DNA: TGTGCCAGCAGTTTAAGACAGGGGCCAAGTACAGATACGCAGTATTTT. Amino acid sequence: CASSLRQGPSTDTQYF.

The chain links TRBV28 to TRBJ1-1; D is possibly TRBD1 (5 bases). Trimming took 7 bases from V and 3 from J, leaving 6 bases between them. The germline gives CDR1 MDHEN, CDR2 SYDVKM. There are 11 residues in the CDR3. CDR3 in amino acids: CASKGDTEAFF. In DNA, the CDR3 is TGTGCCAGCAAAGGGGACACTGAAGCTTTCTTT. Drawing the rest from reference TRBV28 and TRBJ1-1, the complete variable domain is DVKVTQSSRYLVKRTGEKVFLECVQDMDHENMFWYRQDPGLGLRLIYFSYDVKMKEKGDIPEGYSVSREKKERFSLILESASTNQTSMYLCASKGDTEAFFGQGTRLTVV.

This clonotype was found a few times. The rearrangement links TRBV12-3 or TRBV12-4 to TRBJ2-3; TRBD2 agrees at 7 bases. J lost 3 bases, V lost 4 bases, and 7 bases had no gene match. This CDR3 contains 15 residues. In DNA, the CDR3 is TGTGCCAGCAGTTGGGGAGGACTAGTAACAGATACGCAGTATTTT. This codes for CASSWGGLVTDTQYF.

This clonotype was counted only a few times. The rearrangement uses TRBV7-2 and TRBJ1-5; TRBD1 is a possible D gene (6 bases). The germline V gene has CDR1 SGHTA and CDR2 FQGNSA. There are 16 residues in the CDR3. V lost 2 bases, J lost 4 bases, and 15 bases lay in between. The CDR3 protein is CASSLSGGRSNQPQHF. CDR3 DNA sequence: TGTGCCAGCAGCTTAAGTGGGGGCAGATCAAATCAGCCCCAGCATTTT. Full variable domain (outside the CDR3, taken from reference TRBV7-2 and TRBJ1-5): GAGVSQSPSNKVTEKGKDVELRCDPISGHTALYWYRQSLGQGLEFLIYFQGNSAPDKSGLPSDRFSAERTGGSVSTLTIQRTQQEDSAVYLCASSLSGGRSNQPQHFGDGTRLSIL.

Written as DNA, the CDR3 is TGTGCCAGCTCCCCACGACTAGGGGAGTACGATGAGCAGTTCTTC. Protein sequence: CASSPRLGEYDEQFF. This rearrangement joins TRBV6-5 to TRBJ2-1, with D possibly TRBD2 on 6 matching bases. This CDR3 is 15 amino acids long. Trimming stripped 8 bases from V and 8 bases from J, with 22 bases between. In germline, CDR1 is MNHEY, CDR2 SVGAGI.